This T cell receptor beta chain comes out of a study of graft-versus-host responses after intestinal transplantation. Irradiated, violet-dye-labeled stimulator cells, approximately 200,000 in number, were plated with approximately 200,000 CFSE-labeled responder cells. Cell sorting after the reaction yielded proliferating CFSE-low CD3+CD4+ and CD3+CD8+ responders. Sequencing used immunoSEQ multiplex PCR; TCRdb keeps in-frame clones, though not all of them. The repertoire includes 9,500 to 15,000 clones, 35% of them detected once, and roughly 3.4% sits in the top ten. This CDR3 contains 16 residues. The trim removed 1 base at V and 0 bases at J, leaving 3 bases unmatched. Germline loops: CDR1 SGHVS, CDR2 FNYEAQ. General observations from the study: The recipient marrow held GvH clones, and some of them showed up first in ileum or blood. Allografts from individuals with graft-donor T cell macrochimerism displayed high graft-versus-host to host-versus-graft clonal ratios. Peak GvH clone levels in circulation were associated with early post-transplant HvG declines.

This TCR was sampled from a human patient who received an intestinal transplant. The gene calls are TRBV7-6 and TRBJ2-3, with 8 nucleotides matching TRBD2. The sequencing used alloreactive CD8+ T cells from a mixed lymphocyte reaction culture, collected before intestinal transplant. Subset indicated: CFSE-low proliferating T cells sorted from roughly six-day pre-transplant mixed lymphocyte reaction (GvH or HvG direction). The CDR3, as DNA: TGTGCCAGCAGCTTAGTACCTAGCGGGAGCACAGATACGCAGTATTTT. Protein product: CASSLVPSGSTDTQYF.